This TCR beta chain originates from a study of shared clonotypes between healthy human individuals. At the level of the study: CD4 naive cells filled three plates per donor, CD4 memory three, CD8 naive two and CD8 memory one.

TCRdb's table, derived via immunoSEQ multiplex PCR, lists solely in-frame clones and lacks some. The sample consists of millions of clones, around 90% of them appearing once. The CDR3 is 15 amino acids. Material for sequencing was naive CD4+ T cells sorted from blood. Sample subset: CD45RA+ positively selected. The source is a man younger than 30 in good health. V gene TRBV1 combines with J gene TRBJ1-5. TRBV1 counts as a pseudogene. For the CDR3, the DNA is TGCACCAGCAGCCAAGATAAAGGGTCTGGGCAGCCCCAGCATTTT. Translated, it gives CTSSQDKGSGQPQHF.